One sample yielded the 20 T cell receptor beta chains listed below, sequenced in a study of radiation and T cells in renal cell carcinoma. As for treatment: treatment-naive control, cytoreductive nephrectomy. Sequencing used immunoSEQ multiplex PCR; TCRdb keeps in-frame clones, though not all of them. This table holds about 6,000 clones, roughly 72% found once. The sample consisted of tumor tissue, taken from a patient whose treatment was nephrectomy without radiotherapy. The receptors shown here come from a human donor with renal cell carcinoma.

The chain uses TRBV11-3 and TRBJ2-3; a weak D match, TRBD2 (6 bases). V lost 6 bases, J lost 0 bases, and 10 bases lay in between. The CDR3 extends over 14 amino acids. CDR1 and CDR2 (germline): SGHNT, YENEEA. The CDR3 DNA reads as TGTGCCAGCAGTTGGAGGGACAGCACAGATACGCAGTATTTT. Its protein is CASSWRDSTDTQYF.

The chain uses TRBV19 and TRBJ1-2, with no clear D. Germline-derived CDR1 and CDR2 are LNHDA and SQIVND (reference sequence). Trimming removed 6 bases from V and 8 bases from J, with 16 bases in between. The CDR3 extends over 13 amino acids. CDR3 loop: CASSPGLPWGYTF. CDR3 nucleotides: TGTGCCAGTAGCCCGGGCCTTCCATGGGGCTACACCTTC.

A few counts support this clone. This chain links TRBV6-6 with TRBJ2-4; D ambiguous. CDR3 length: 16 residues. The germline gives CDR1 MNHNY, CDR2 SVGAGI (reference sequence). V shed 6 bases and J shed 9 bases, with 24 bases lying between them. The CDR3 spells CASSPGRAAALGIQYF. In DNA form, the CDR3 reads TGTGCCAGCAGCCCTGGACGTGCGGCCGCTTTAGGCATTCAGTACTTC.

This rearrangement joins TRBV5-4 to TRBJ2-7; 12 positions agree with TRBD2. The junction had 13 bases not matched to a gene; V was cut back by 4 bases and J by 5 bases. The CDR3 sequence is 17 residues long. From germline, CDR1 is SGHNT and CDR2 YYREEE (reference sequence). The CDR3 protein is CASSRWLAGGTGNEQYF. The CDR3 DNA reads TGTGCCAGCAGCAGGTGGCTAGCGGGAGGGACCGGCAACGAGCAGTACTTC.

The chain links TRBV5-8 to TRBJ1-1; the D is unclear. CDR1 is SGHTS and CDR2 is YDEGEE in the germline V gene. The CDR3 is 14 residues long. The germline V and J ends were trimmed by 3 bases and 7 bases, with 16 bases remaining between them. CDR3 loop: CASSSWTTRVEAFF. The CDR3 coding sequence is TGTGCCAGCAGCTCATGGACGACTAGAGTTGAAGCTTTCTTT.

The rearrangement links TRBV7-1 to TRBJ1-1; possibly TRBD1 for D (6 bases). TRBV7-1 is placed among ORFs of uncertain function. V lost 4 bases, J lost 4 bases, and 16 bases lay in between. The CDR3 spans 15 residues. The CDR3 is CASSLVAGAFTEAFF. The CDR3 DNA follows: TGTGCCAGCAGCTTAGTGGCGGGGGCATTCACTGAAGCTTTCTTT.

This clone was counted a few times. CDR3 sequence: CASSPGQGASLTFF. CDR3 bases: TGTGCCAGCAGCCCCGGACAGGGGGCGAGCCTTACTTTCTTT. V is TRBV7-2 and J is TRBJ1-1; 11 bases match TRBD1. This CDR3 is built from 14 residues. Trimming cost V 5 bases and J 12 bases; bases outside gene matches: 11. CDR1 SGHTA and CDR2 FQGNSA come from the germline V gene.

The chain carries TRBV5-1 and TRBJ2-2; 7 bases fit TRBD1. There are 15 residues in the CDR3. J gave up 4 bases and V 2 bases, and 5 bases lay outside the gene matches. Germline CDR1 is SGHRS and CDR2 is YFSETQ. This chain's CDR3 is CASSFTGASTGELFF. CDR3 bases: TGCGCCAGCAGCTTTACAGGGGCGAGCACCGGGGAGCTGTTTTTT.

This rearrangement joins TRBV19 to TRBJ2-5, with a weak D call TRBD1 (5 bases). This CDR3 region has 14 residues. The germline V and J ends were trimmed by 3 bases and 2 bases, with 10 bases remaining between them. Germline V lookup: CDR1 LNHDA, CDR2 SQIVND (reference sequence). CDR3 in amino acids: CASSIPYRQETQYF. CDR3 in DNA: TGTGCCAGTAGTATCCCCTACAGGCAAGAGACCCAGTACTTC. The full variable domain, with the rest looked up from reference TRBV19 and TRBJ2-5, is DGGITQSPKYLFRKEGQNVTLSCEQNLNHDAMYWYRQDPGQGLRLIYYSQIVNDFQKGDIAEGYSVSREKKESFPLTVTSAQKNPTAFYLCASSIPYRQETQYFGPGTRLLVL.

The chain has TRBV20-1 and TRBJ2-1; TRBD2 agrees at 8 bases. Per germline, CDR1 DFQATT and CDR2 SNEGSKA (reference sequence). This CDR3 has 11 residues. V trimming: 5 bases; J trimming: 7 bases; junction bases outside the gene matches: 1. The CDR3, as DNA: TGCAGTGCTCCGGGAGGGAATGAGCAGTTCTTC. Translation: CSAPGGNEQFF.

J is TRBJ2-7 and V is TRBV19; 8 bases are a match to TRBD1. The trim removed 2 bases at V and 5 bases at J, leaving 11 bases unmatched. Looked up from germline, CDR1 is LNHDA and CDR2 is SQIVND (reference sequence). The CDR3 consists of 16 residues. The CDR3 sequence is CASSIIPGQGVDEQYF. The DNA of the CDR3 is TGTGCCAGTAGTATAATACCCGGACAGGGTGTTGACGAGCAGTACTTC.

The rearrangement joins TRBV7-9 to TRBJ2-7, with D tentatively TRBD1 (6 bases). Trimming shortened V by 2 bases and J by 0 bases, and 14 bases separated the two germline ends. Germline-derived CDR1 and CDR2 are SEHNR and FQNEAQ (reference sequence). This CDR3 region has 16 residues. The CDR3 loop reads CASSLSGQRSSYEQYF. In DNA form, the CDR3 reads TGTGCCAGCAGCTTATCTGGACAGCGGAGCTCCTACGAGCAGTACTTC. Using reference TRBV7-9 and TRBJ2-7 for the parts outside the CDR3, the full variable domain is DTGVSQNPRHKITKRGQNVTFRCDPISEHNRLYWYRQTLGQGPEFLTYFQNEAQLEKSRLLSDRFSAERPKGSFSTLEIQRTEQGDSAMYLCASSLSGQRSSYEQYFGPGTRLTVT.

As regards this clone: One end of the junction fails to match germline, which may point to a read error. V usage is TRBV20-1 and J usage is TRBJ1-4; D is undetermined. Per germline, CDR1 DFQATT and CDR2 SNEGSKA (reference sequence). This CDR3 comprises 11 residues. The CDR3 sequence is CSARHNEELFF. CDR3 nucleotide sequence: TGCAGTGCTAGGCATAATGAAGAACTGTTTTTT.

This clone was seen a handful of times. This chain uses TRBV6-6 with TRBJ1-4; D ambiguous. V was pared by 2 bases and J by 2 bases, with 12 bases between. Germline loops: CDR1 MNHNY, CDR2 SVGAGI (reference sequence). The CDR3 runs 16 residues. The CDR3 region has the DNA TGTGCCAGCAGTTACCCCGGCGGGCACACTAATGAAAAACTGTTTTTT. Its translation: CASSYPGGHTNEKLFF.

The chain combines TRBV2 with TRBJ2-2, with TRBD1 as a possible D gene (8 bases). The CDR3 covers 15 residues. Trimming shortened V by 6 bases and J by 6 bases, and 17 bases separated the two germline ends. Germline V gene sequence: CDR1 SNHLY, CDR2 FYNNEI. CDR3 DNA: TGTGCCAGCAGCACCGACAGGGGAGGGGCCGGGGAGCTGTTTTTT. The encoded protein is CASSTDRGGAGELFF.

The V call is TRBV4-1, the J call TRBJ1-3; D perhaps matches TRBD1 (5 bases). The V gene's germline CDR1 is MGHRA and CDR2 YSYEKL. CDR3 length: 15 amino acids. Trimming took off 0 bases at V and 3 bases at J, with 9 bases between the two ends. CDR3 coding DNA: TGCGCCAGCAGCCAAGATCGGGGGGTTGGAAACACCATATATTTT. This translates into CASSQDRGVGNTIYF.

The chain joins TRBV10-3 to TRBJ1-5; D call uncertain. Germline V gene lookup returns CDR1 ENHRY and CDR2 SYGVKD. The CDR3 is made up of 13 amino acids. V was trimmed by 0 bases and J by 7 bases, leaving 7 bases between them. CDR3 region: CAISESIKQPQHF. In nucleotides, the CDR3 is TGTGCCATCAGTGAGTCGATAAAGCAGCCCCAGCATTTT.

V and J are TRBV5-6 and TRBJ1-6, with 11 bases matching TRBD1. This CDR3 has 14 amino acids. CDR1 and CDR2 (germline): SGHDT, YYEEEE. The trim removed 5 bases at V and 9 bases at J, leaving 4 bases unmatched. The CDR3 DNA reads TGTGCCAGCAGTACCGGGACAGGGGGTTCACCCCTCCACTTT. Translating it yields CASSTGTGGSPLHF.

J is TRBJ1-5 and V is TRBV2, with D perhaps TRBD1 (5 bases). Germline CDR1 SNHLY, CDR2 FYNNEI. This CDR3 has 15 residues. Deletions cut 6 bases from V and 4 bases from J, with 16 bases between. CDR3 protein: CASRALGTENQPQHF. CDR3 DNA: TGTGCCAGCAGAGCTCTCGGGACGGAAAATCAGCCCCAGCATTTT.

The chain carries TRBV11-2 and TRBJ1-4; D unresolved. Trimming pared 5 bases from V and 7 bases from J, leaving 17 bases between. This CDR3 has 15 amino acids. Germline V gene sequence: CDR1 SGHAT, CDR2 FQNNGV. The CDR3 sequence: CASSPDGRAIEKLFF. CDR3 coding DNA: TGTGCCAGCAGCCCAGACGGGCGGGCGATTGAAAAACTGTTTTTT.